This T cell receptor beta chain is drawn from a study of blood T cell repertoires in COVID-19. The wider study: Samples of COVID-19 (acute and convalescent) were obtained from the United States, Italy and Spain. Nucleic acid was either cDNA or gDNA, and it came from T cells, B-cell-depleted T cells, or PBMCs.

Trimming cost V 6 bases and J 7 bases; bases outside gene matches: 8. The CDR3 consists of 15 residues. From germline, CDR1 is MNHEY and CDR2 SVGAGI. In the original processing: Researchers report that nucleated cell counts were estimated from reference gene primer amplification. Libraries were prepared by immunoSEQ multiplex PCR; TCRdb keeps only in-frame clonotypes and omits some of them. D and trimming come from the DNA, and the V and J calls and clone size come from that table. The sample lists some 200,000 clones, 88% occurring once. This chain links TRBV6-5 with TRBJ2-1, with 11 bases aligning to TRBD2. The clonotype was recovered from a man aged 65 to 79 with acute or convalescent COVID-19. The sequencing input was peripheral blood. CDR3 sequence: CASSQLAGDMNEQFF. CDR3 bases: TGTGCCAGCAGCCAACTAGCGGGGGACATGAATGAGCAGTTCTTC.